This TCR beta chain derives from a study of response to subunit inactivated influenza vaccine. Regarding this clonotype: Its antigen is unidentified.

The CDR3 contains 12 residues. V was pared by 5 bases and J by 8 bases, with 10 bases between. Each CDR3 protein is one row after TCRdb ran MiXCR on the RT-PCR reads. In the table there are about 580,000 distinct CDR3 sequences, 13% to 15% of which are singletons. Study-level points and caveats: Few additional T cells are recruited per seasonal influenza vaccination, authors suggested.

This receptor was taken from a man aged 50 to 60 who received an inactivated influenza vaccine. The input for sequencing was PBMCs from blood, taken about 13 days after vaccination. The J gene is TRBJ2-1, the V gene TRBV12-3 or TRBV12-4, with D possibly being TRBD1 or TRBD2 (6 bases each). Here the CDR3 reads CASSKGGDEQFF. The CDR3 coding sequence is TGTGCCAGCAGTAAGGGGGGCGATGAGCAGTTCTTC.